Following are 22 T cell receptor beta chains from one sample sequenced in a study of T cell clones after liver transplantation. Sequencing used immunoSEQ multiplex PCR; TCRdb keeps in-frame clones, though not all of them. The table shows 25,000 to 40,000 clones, with 90% to 95% occurring only once. The specimen comprised CD8+ T cells from blood, sampled 12 months after liver transplant. The receptors stem from a human patient who received a liver transplant. Some T cells may be graft donor cells.

The V gene is TRBV5-1, the J gene TRBJ2-5; D is possibly TRBD1 or TRBD2 (5 bases each). CDR1 is SGHRS and CDR2 is YFSETQ in the germline V gene. V gave up 4 bases and J gave up 5 bases, with 18 bases separating them. The CDR3 extends over 15 amino acids. The CDR3 DNA follows: TGCGCCAGCAGCCGGGAAAACCAGGGACGGGAGACCCAGTACTTC. Translation gives CASSRENQGRETQYF. Full variable domain (rest looked up from reference TRBV5-1 and TRBJ2-5): KAGVTQTPRYLIKTRGQQVTLSCSPISGHRSVSWYQQTPGQGLQFLFEYFSETQRNKGNFPGRFSGRQFSNSRSEMNVSTLELGDSALYLCASSRENQGRETQYFGPGTRLLVL.

This chain uses TRBV28 with TRBJ2-7; 7 bases line up with TRBD2. The CDR3 covers 19 residues. CDR1 MDHEN and CDR2 SYDVKM come from the germline V gene. Trimming took 2 bases from V and 2 from J; bases not matched to a gene: 18. CDR3 bases: TGTGCCAGCAGTTTAGTGGCAGCGGTCGGCGGGAGCGTCACCTACGAGCAGTACTTC. It encodes CASSLVAAVGGSVTYEQYF.

This clone has only one observation. The chain has TRBV19 and TRBJ2-3; D might be TRBD2 (6 bases). Trimming shortened V by 5 bases and J by 5 bases, and 11 bases separated the two germline ends. Germline lookup yields CDR1 LNHDA and CDR2 SQIVND (reference sequence). This CDR3 has 13 residues. The CDR3 nucleotides read TGTGCCAGTAGTCCTGGGACTGGAGATACGCAGTATTTT. This codes for CASSPGTGDTQYF.

The J gene is TRBJ2-2, the V gene TRBV30, with TRBD2 matching 9 bases. The CDR3 has 16 residues. V was clipped by 1 base and J by 7 bases; unmatched bases: 10. Germline CDR1 and CDR2: GTSNPN and SVGIG (reference sequence). The CDR3 DNA is TGTGCCTGGAGTGGAGTAAGCGGGAGGAGGTTCGGGGAGCTGTTTTTT. The encoded protein is CAWSGVSGRRFGELFF.

The chain is built from TRBV4-1 and TRBJ2-7; TRBD2 aligns across 9 bases. Germline-derived CDR1 and CDR2 are MGHRA and YSYEKL. There are 16 residues in the CDR3. The J segment lost 2 bases and the V segment lost 5 bases, leaving 10 bases of the junction unmatched. CDR3 protein: CASSSTYAGGAYEQYF. The CDR3 DNA sequence: TGCGCCAGCAGCAGCACCTATGCGGGAGGGGCCTACGAGCAGTACTTC.

The gene calls are TRBV25-1 and TRBJ2-1; D call uncertain. CDR3 length: 14 amino acids. Germline assignment: CDR1 MGHDK and CDR2 SYGVNS. V was pared by 3 bases and J by 4 bases, with 10 bases between. CDR3 residues: CASSERSAYNEQFF. The CDR3 DNA reads TGTGCCAGCAGTGAGCGCAGTGCATACAATGAGCAGTTCTTC.

The CDR3 protein is CASSPILDGPSRNGYTF. DNA for the CDR3: TGTGCCAGCAGCCCCATTCTGGATGGGCCCTCGAGGAATGGCTACACCTTC. V and J are TRBV14 and TRBJ1-2; D gene unclear. Germline V gives CDR1 SGHDN, CDR2 FVKESK. V lost 4 bases and J lost 6, with 24 bases in between. The CDR3 consists of 17 residues. The full variable domain, rest sourced from reference TRBV14 and TRBJ1-2, is EAGVTQFPSHSVIEKGQTVTLRCDPISGHDNLYWYRRVMGKEIKFLLHFVKESKQDESGMPNNRFLAERTGGTYSTLKVQPAELEDSGVYFCASSPILDGPSRNGYTFGSGTRLTVV.

The V call is TRBV2, the J call TRBJ2-7; D unresolved. With 1 base removed from V and 0 bases from J, the gap between germline ends came to 7 bases. The CDR3 is 14 residues long. Germline-derived CDR1 and CDR2 are SNHLY and FYNNEI. This CDR3 is CASSEGRLSYEQYF. CDR3 in DNA: TGTGCCAGCAGTGAAGGCAGACTCTCCTACGAGCAGTACTTC.

This chain joins TRBV2 and TRBJ2-1; TRBD2 matches 11 bases. The CDR3 spans 15 residues. V dropped 2 bases and J dropped 8; count of bases not matched to a gene: 5. Germline V lookup: CDR1 SNHLY, CDR2 FYNNEI. The CDR3 sequence: CASSEIAGGGDEQFF. The DNA for the CDR3 is TGTGCCAGCAGTGAAATAGCGGGAGGGGGTGATGAGCAGTTCTTC.

This clone was recorded a few times. The chain combines TRBV11-2 with TRBJ1-1; D is perhaps TRBD1 (5 bases). Germline values: CDR1 SGHAT, CDR2 FQNNGV. The length of the CDR3 is 12 residues. Trimming cost V 5 bases and J 7 bases, with 11 bases left between them. The CDR3 sequence: CASSGDGNEAFF. The CDR3 DNA sequence: TGTGCCAGCAGCGGGGACGGAAATGAAGCTTTCTTT.

V gene TRBV7-9 combines with J gene TRBJ2-7; TRBD1 matches at 7 bases. Germline V CDR1 and CDR2: SEHNR, FQNEAQ (reference sequence). The CDR3 loop spans 14 amino acids. V gave up 5 bases and J gave up 5 bases; unmatched junction bases: 9. CDR3 DNA sequence: TGTGCCAGCAGCCCCCCCGGGACAGTTGACGAGCAGTACTTC. Encoded protein: CASSPPGTVDEQYF.

This chain uses TRBV28 with TRBJ1-5; 7 bases agree with TRBD1. The germline V gene has CDR1 MDHEN and CDR2 SYDVKM. With V trimmed by 2 bases and J by 9 bases, 7 bases remained unmatched. The CDR3 spans 14 residues. The CDR3 is CASSLTPGGAPQHF. The CDR3 DNA reads TGTGCCAGCAGTTTAACCCCAGGGGGGGCGCCCCAGCATTTT.

The chain joins TRBV27 to TRBJ2-7, with D possibly being TRBD1 (6 bases). The CDR3 spans 14 residues. The germline V gene encodes CDR1 MNHEY and CDR2 SMNVEV (reference sequence). The ends were cut back, 0 bases at V and 5 bases at J, with 11 bases in the middle. In nucleotides, the CDR3 is TGTGCCAGCAGTTTATCAGGGACACACAACGAGCAGTACTTC. Translation: CASSLSGTHNEQYF.

The rearrangement joins TRBV27 to TRBJ2-7, with unresolved D. V gave up 8 bases and J gave up 5 bases, with 4 bases separating them. The CDR3 is made up of 9 amino acids. Per germline, CDR1 MNHEY and CDR2 SMNVEV (reference sequence). In DNA, the CDR3 is TGTGCCAGCGGCCACGAGCAGTACTTC. Translation gives CASGHEQYF.

This chain links TRBV4-3 with TRBJ2-3; weak D call: TRBD1 (6 bases). The CDR3 has 16 amino acids. Trimming took off 0 bases at V and 3 bases at J, with 13 bases between the two ends. Germline assignment: CDR1 LGHNA and CDR2 YSLEER. The CDR3 loop is CASSQEPGGATDTQYF. As DNA, the CDR3 is TGCGCCAGCAGCCAAGAGCCTGGGGGCGCGACAGATACGCAGTATTTT.

The rearrangement joins TRBV9 to TRBJ1-1, with unresolved D. Trimming took 5 bases from V and 0 from J, leaving 11 bases between them. Germline CDR1 SGDLS, CDR2 YYNGEE. CDR3 size: 14 residues. The CDR3 DNA is TGTGCCAGCAGTATAGGAGGGCTGAACACTGAAGCTTTCTTT. Its protein product is CASSIGGLNTEAFF.

This chain links TRBV15 with TRBJ2-3; 8 nucleotides match TRBD2. The V and J ends lost 5 bases and 4 bases, in that order; junction bases with no gene match: 8. CDR1 is LNHNV and CDR2 is YYDKDF in the germline V gene (reference sequence). CDR3 length equals 15 residues. The CDR3 loop reads CATSSSGRPPDTQYF. In DNA, the CDR3 is TGTGCCACCAGCTCCAGCGGGAGACCCCCAGATACGCAGTATTTT.

The rearrangement links TRBV7-9 to TRBJ1-3; TRBD1 matches at 7 bases. Germline-derived CDR1 and CDR2 are SEHNR and FQNEAQ (reference sequence). With 4 bases clipped from V and 2 bases from J, the junction kept 8 bases outside the gene matches. The CDR3 consists of 16 residues. The CDR3: CASSSIKTGAGNTIYF. In DNA, the CDR3 is TGTGCCAGCAGCTCCATAAAAACAGGGGCTGGAAACACCATATATTTT.

CDR3 residues: CASSLRQGGMNTEAFF. The CDR3 DNA is TGTGCCAGCAGTCTCCGACAGGGGGGGATGAACACTGAAGCTTTCTTT. The rearrangement joins TRBV27 to TRBJ1-1; TRBD1 matches at 9 bases. CDR3 length: 16 amino acids. J was trimmed by 0 bases and V by 5 bases; bases with no gene match: 7. Germline V lookup: CDR1 MNHEY, CDR2 SMNVEV (reference sequence).

In this sample, this clone turned up a few times. This sequence joins TRBV4-3 and TRBJ1-1, with 7 bases lining up with TRBD1. Germline V CDR1 and CDR2: LGHNA, YSLEER. V was pared by 4 bases and J by 4 bases, with 3 bases of the junction left unmatched. CDR3 length: 13 amino acids. The CDR3 reads CASSPTGPTEAFF. CDR3 nucleotides: TGCGCCAGCAGCCCGACAGGGCCCACTGAAGCTTTCTTT.

The chain uses TRBV11-3 and TRBJ2-1; D gene uncertain. Germline V gene data show CDR1 as SGHNT and CDR2 as YENEEA. The CDR3 spans 12 residues. V was pared by 5 bases and J by 4 bases, with 6 bases between. The CDR3 coding sequence is TGTGCCAGCAGCCCCACGTACAATGAGCAGTTCTTC. This gives the protein CASSPTYNEQFF.

By sample fraction, this clone is medium-sized. CDR3 in DNA: TGTGCCAGTATTAAGGGGCGTGAAGCTTTCTTT. Protein product: CASIKGREAFF. This chain links TRBV19 with TRBJ1-1; the D gene is possibly TRBD1 (5 bases). Trimming stripped 7 bases from V and 7 bases from J, with 10 bases between. The CDR3 is 11 amino acids. The V gene's germline CDR1 is LNHDA and CDR2 SQIVND (reference sequence). The variable domain in full, completed from reference TRBV19 and TRBJ1-1, reads DGGITQSPKYLFRKEGQNVTLSCEQNLNHDAMYWYRQDPGQGLRLIYYSQIVNDFQKGDIAEGYSVSREKKESFPLTVTSAQKNPTAFYLCASIKGREAFFGQGTRLTVV.